This TCR beta chain was found in a study of blood T cell repertoires in COVID-19. For the study at large: The United States, Italy and Spain were the sources of the acute and convalescent COVID-19 samples. PBMCs, B-cell-depleted T cells, or T cells were the source of the cDNA or gDNA that made up the material.

In the original analysis: The authors estimated nucleated cell counts from reference gene primer amplification. Here immunoSEQ multiplex PCR was the method, and the copy in TCRdb shows in-frame clones only, minus some. V and J calls plus clone size are reproduced from that table; the DNA served to infer D and trimming. The sample holds some 150,000 clones; nearly 80% are singletons and the top ten take approximately 13%. Germline CDR1 reads SEHNR; CDR2 reads FQNEAQ (reference sequence). V was trimmed by 0 bases and J by 0 bases, leaving 5 bases between them. The CDR3 covers 14 residues. The chain has TRBV7-9 and TRBJ1-2, with D hard to call. This clonotype was obtained from a woman older than 75 with acute or convalescent COVID-19. Sequencing was performed on peripheral blood. CDR3 residues: CASSLARSNYGYTF. The CDR3 DNA reads TGTGCCAGCAGCTTAGCGCGGTCTAACTATGGCTACACCTTC.